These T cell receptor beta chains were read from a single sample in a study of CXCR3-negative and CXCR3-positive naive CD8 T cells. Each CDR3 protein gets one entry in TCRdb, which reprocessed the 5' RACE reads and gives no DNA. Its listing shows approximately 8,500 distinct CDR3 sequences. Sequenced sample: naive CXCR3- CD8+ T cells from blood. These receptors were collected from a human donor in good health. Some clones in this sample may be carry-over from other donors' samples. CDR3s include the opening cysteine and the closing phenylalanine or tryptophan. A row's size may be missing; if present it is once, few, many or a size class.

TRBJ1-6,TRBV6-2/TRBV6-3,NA,CASSPDFSPLHF
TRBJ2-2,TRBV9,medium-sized,CASSGAGVSSTGELFF
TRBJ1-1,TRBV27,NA,CASSLGGMNTEAFF
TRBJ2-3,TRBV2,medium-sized,CASTMTSGRTDTQYF
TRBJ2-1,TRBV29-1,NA,CSEYRLAPNEQFF
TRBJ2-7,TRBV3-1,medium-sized,CASSLDGLSYEQYF
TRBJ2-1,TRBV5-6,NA,CASISDGSSYNEQFF
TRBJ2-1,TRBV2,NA,CASSARIADRKNEQFF
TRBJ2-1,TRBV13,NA,CASSLGVAETNEQFF
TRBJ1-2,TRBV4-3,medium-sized,CASSQDALRIGNYGYTF
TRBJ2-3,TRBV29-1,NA,CSARPIPASDGSTDTQYF
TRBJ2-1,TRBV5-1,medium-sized,CASSLTLKGEQFF
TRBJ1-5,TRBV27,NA,CASKGGLSNQPQHF
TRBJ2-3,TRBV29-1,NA,CSVHPAGGPLPTDTQYF
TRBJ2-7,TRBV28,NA,CASSPPQGDVSDEQYF
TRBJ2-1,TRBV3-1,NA,CASSHTSGSVNEQFF
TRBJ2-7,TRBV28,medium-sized,CASSPGTSYEQYF
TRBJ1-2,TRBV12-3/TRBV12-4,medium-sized,CASGFNTNYGYTF
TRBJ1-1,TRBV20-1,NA,CSARTDLMNTEAFF
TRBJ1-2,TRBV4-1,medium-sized,CASSPDPGQGDGYTF
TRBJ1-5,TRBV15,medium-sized,CATSKGIAGARNQPQHF
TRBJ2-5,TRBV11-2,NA,CASSSNGMGGFETETQYF
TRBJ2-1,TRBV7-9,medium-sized,CAIPSARNEQFF
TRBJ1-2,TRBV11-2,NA,CASSEGTGRYAVGYGYTF
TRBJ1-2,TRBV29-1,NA,CSVGGGESYGYTF
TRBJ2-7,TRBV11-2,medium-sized,CASSLEPSGPYEQYF
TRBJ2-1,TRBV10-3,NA,CAISEPQRGGNYNEQFF
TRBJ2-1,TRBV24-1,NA,CATSDHHGQVLGNEQFF
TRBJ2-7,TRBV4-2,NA,CASSPGGPLYEQYF
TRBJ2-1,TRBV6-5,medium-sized,CASSNLRGRGGYNEQFF
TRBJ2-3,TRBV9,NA,CASSVGLPSTDTQYF
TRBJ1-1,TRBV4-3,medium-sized,CASSQDRGLGTEAFF
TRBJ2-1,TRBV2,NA,CASSEYSFIGYEQFF
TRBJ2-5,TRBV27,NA,CASSSLDRGAQYF
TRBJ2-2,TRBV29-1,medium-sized,CSVEDRSELFF
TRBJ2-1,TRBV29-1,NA,CSVWTVVGNEQFF
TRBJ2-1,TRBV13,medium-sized,CASSPLSGRKNNEQFF
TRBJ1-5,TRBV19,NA,CASPGGPRNQPQHF
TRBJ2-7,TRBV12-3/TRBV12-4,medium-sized,CASSLENRAYEQYF
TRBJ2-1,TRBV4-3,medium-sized,CASSQGTGTSGFAEQFF
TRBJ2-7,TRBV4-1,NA,CASSQAPGTENYEQYF
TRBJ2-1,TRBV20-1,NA,CSASRGRAINEQFF
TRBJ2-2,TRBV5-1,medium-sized,CASSRRTVTGELFF
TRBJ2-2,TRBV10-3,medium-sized,CAISELYVVGDTSNTGELFF
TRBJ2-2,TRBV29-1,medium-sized,CSVGVENTGELFF
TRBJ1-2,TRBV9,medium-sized,CASSDSRGEGSMRGYTF
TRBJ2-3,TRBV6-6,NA,CASNYPGQTQDTQYF
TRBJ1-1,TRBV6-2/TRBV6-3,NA,CASSYGFSTEAFF
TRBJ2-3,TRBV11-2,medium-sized,CASSSAVAPGSTDTQYF
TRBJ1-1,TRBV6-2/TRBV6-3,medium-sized,CASSYLGLDTEAFF
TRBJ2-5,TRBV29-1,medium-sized,CSVPRGRQETQYF
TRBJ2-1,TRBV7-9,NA,CASSSPVSLNEQFF
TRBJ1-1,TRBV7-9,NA,CASSLGVGTNTEAFF
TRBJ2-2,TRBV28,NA,CASSLQNPAGELFF
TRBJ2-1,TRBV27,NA,CASTTIPPGYNEQFF
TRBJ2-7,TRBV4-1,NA,CASSQGVPSSGLYEQYF
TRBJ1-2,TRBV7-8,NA,CASGGAQSDYGYTF
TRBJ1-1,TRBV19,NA,CASSQGQPTTEAFF
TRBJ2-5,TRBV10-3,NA,CAISESRTLAGETQYF
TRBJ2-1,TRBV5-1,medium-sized,CASNTGANNEQFF